The entry below describes one T cell receptor beta chain. No antigen is known for it. All patients were untreated before thyroid surgery. Trimming at V came to 4 bases and at J to 5 bases, leaving 14 bases not matched to a gene. The length of the CDR3 is 16 residues. Per germline, CDR1 DFQATT and CDR2 SNEGSKA (reference sequence). The sample originates from a study of metastatic and nonmetastatic thyroid tumors. Looking at the study overall: For malignant and benign thyroid patients, tumor or nodule tissue and blood were the sources whose repertoires were compared. Findings and caveats of the study: Across blood and tumor, TCR beta diversity in malignant thyroid tumors was reportedly significantly higher than in benign nodules.

In the original analysis: CDR3 was compared across clinicopathological groups, and the resulting differences were used to build a distant-metastasis classifier for papillary thyroid cancer. TCRdb re-analyzed the PCR reads through MiXCR. What appears here as the V and J calls and clone size reflects TCRdb's work, not the paper's. The profile shows about 38,000 clones, around 27% of them singletons. The sample taken for sequencing was blood. This receptor was obtained from a male donor with papillary thyroid cancer or a benign thyroid nodule (not recorded which). Some clones in this sample may be carry-over from other donors' samples. V usage is TRBV20-1 and J usage is TRBJ2-7; 10 nucleotides match TRBD2. CDR3 residues: CSAIPWLAGVLNEQYF. Written as DNA, the CDR3 is TGCAGTGCTATCCCTTGGCTAGCGGGAGTACTGAACGAGCAGTACTTC.